A single sample gave rise to the 4 T cell receptor beta chains below, sequenced in a study of T cells in Graves' hyperthyroidism and ophthalmopathy. Amplification targeted TCR beta CDR3 regions from RNA transcripts. The study used the HTBI primer set for a first-round RT-PCR of the TCR CDR3. TCRdb used MiXCR to reprocess the multiplex PCR reads, holding one entry per CDR3 protein. The sample consists of 460,000 or so distinct CDR3 sequences, around an eighth of them appearing once. The sequenced sample consisted of blood. The source of these receptors is a woman between 18 and 29 years old with Graves' hyperthyroidism.

The count of this clonotype is one. The chain joins TRBV5-1 to TRBJ1-5; the D gene is possibly TRBD1 (5 bases). CDR1 is SGHRS and CDR2 is YFSETQ in the germline V gene. Trimming pared 4 bases from V and 7 bases from J, leaving 15 bases between. The CDR3 runs 14 residues. Here the CDR3 DNA reads TGCGCCAGCAGCCCCGGGGCCGAGGGGCAGCCCCAGCATTTT. It codes for CASSPGAEGQPQHF.

This clonotype was recorded at least ten times. V is TRBV10-3 and J is TRBJ1-2; 8 bases line up with TRBD1. V lost 3 bases, J lost 8 bases, and 8 bases stayed unmatched. The CDR3 loop spans 14 amino acids. Germline CDR1 ENHRY, CDR2 SYGVKD. The CDR3 sequence: CAISDSQGALGYTF. The CDR3, as DNA: TGTGCCATCAGTGATTCGCAGGGGGCTTTGGGCTACACCTTC.

This clonotype was seen ten or more times. V is TRBV11-3 and J is TRBJ1-1; no definite D call. V shed 2 bases and J shed 8 bases, with 12 bases lying between them. The CDR3 spans 13 residues. Germline lookup yields CDR1 SGHNT and CDR2 YENEEA. CDR3 protein: CASSLTPSPEAFF. The CDR3 bases are TGTGCCAGCAGCTTAACCCCCTCACCCGAAGCTTTCTTT. Filled out from reference TRBV11-3 and TRBJ1-1, the complete variable domain reads EAGVVQSPRYKIIEKKQPVAFWCNPISGHNTLYWYLQNLGQGPELLIRYENEEAVDDSQLPKDRFSAERLKGVDSTLKIQPAELGDSAVYLCASSLTPSPEAFFGQGTRLTVV.

This clonotype was detected a few times. V is TRBV6-1 and J is TRBJ1-1; D perhaps matches TRBD1 (5 bases). CDR3 length: 13 amino acids. The germline CDR1 and CDR2 sequences are MNHNS and SASEGT. Between the trimmed V and J ends, which lost 8 bases and 3 bases, there was a span of 13 bases. The CDR3 loop is CASRDGPYTEAFF. The CDR3 nucleotides are TGTGCCAGCCGGGACGGACCCTACACTGAAGCTTTCTTT.